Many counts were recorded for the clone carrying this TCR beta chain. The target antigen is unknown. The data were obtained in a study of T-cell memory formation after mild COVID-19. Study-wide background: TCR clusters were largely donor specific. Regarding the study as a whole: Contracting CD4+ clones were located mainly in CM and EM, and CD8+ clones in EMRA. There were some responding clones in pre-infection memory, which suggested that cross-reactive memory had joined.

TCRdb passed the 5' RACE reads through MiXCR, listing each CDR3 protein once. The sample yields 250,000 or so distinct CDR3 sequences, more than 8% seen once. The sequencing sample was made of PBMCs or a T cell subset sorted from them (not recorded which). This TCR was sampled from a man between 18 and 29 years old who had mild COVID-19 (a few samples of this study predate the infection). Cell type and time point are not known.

The CDR3 loop reads CASSLLLTSYEQYF. DNA of the CDR3: TGTGCCAGCAGTTTATTGCTGACCTCCTACGAGCAGTACTTC. The rearrangement links TRBV12-3 or TRBV12-4 to TRBJ2-7; unclear D gene. The CDR3 sequence is 14 residues long. V lost 2 bases to trimming and J lost 0 bases, with 8 bases between them.